This T cell receptor (beta chain) was captured in a study of T cells in Graves' hyperthyroidism and ophthalmopathy. Study context: Any treatment followed the collection of peripheral blood at initial diagnosis.

Regions amplified from RNA transcripts were the TCR beta CDR3 regions. Primed by the HTBI set, a first-round RT-PCR was run on the TCR CDR3. TCRdb processed the multiplex PCR reads anew with MiXCR; each CDR3 protein has one entry. The sample lists a few hundred thousand distinct CDR3 sequences, about 16% occurring once. The V and J ends lost 4 bases and 7 bases, in that order; junction bases with no gene match: 9. Germline CDR1 reads KGHDR; CDR2 reads SFDVKD. This CDR3 is 16 amino acids long. The chain has TRBV24-1 and TRBJ2-1, with 10 nucleotides matching TRBD1. Sequencing was carried out using blood. The TCR was taken from a man aged 40-49 years with Graves' hyperthyroidism. The CDR3 protein is CATSETDRGGLNEQFF. The CDR3 nucleotides read TGTGCCACCAGTGAAACGGACAGGGGGGGGTTAAATGAGCAGTTCTTC.